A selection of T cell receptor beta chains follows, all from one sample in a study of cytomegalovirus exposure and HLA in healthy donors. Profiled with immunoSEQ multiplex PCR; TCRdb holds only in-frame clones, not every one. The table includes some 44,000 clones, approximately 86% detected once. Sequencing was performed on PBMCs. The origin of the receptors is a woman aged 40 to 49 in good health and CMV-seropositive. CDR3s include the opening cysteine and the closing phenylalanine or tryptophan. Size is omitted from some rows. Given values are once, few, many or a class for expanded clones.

CDR3: CASSTGRLGYTF; size: .; J: TRBJ1-2; V: TRBV28; length: 12
CDR3: CASSTLDTRPGTEAFF; size: .; J: TRBJ1-1; V: TRBV18; length: 16
CDR3: CASSQAQGGNTIYF; size: .; J: TRBJ1-3; V: TRBV4-1; length: 14
CDR3: CASTSGLSYEQYF; size: .; J: TRBJ2-7; V: TRBV5-6; length: 13
CDR3: CASSLVSGSRQETQYF; size: .; J: TRBJ2-5; V: TRBV28; length: 16
CDR3: CASSFQVYNSPLHF; size: .; J: TRBJ1-6; V: TRBV6-5; length: 14
CDR3: CASRSTATGELFF; size: .; J: TRBJ2-2; V: TRBV4-1; length: 13
CDR3: CASSDLSRQINEKLFF; size: .; J: TRBJ1-4; V: TRBV2; length: 16
CDR3: CAWSDRDGQPQHF; size: .; J: TRBJ1-5; V: TRBV30; length: 13
CDR3: CASSITPDRTDTQYF; size: few; J: TRBJ2-3; V: TRBV5-1; length: 15
CDR3: CASSVGTSSTDTQYF; size: .; J: TRBJ2-3; V: TRBV9; length: 15
CDR3: CASREAQGTMYGYTF; size: .; J: TRBJ1-2; V: TRBV19; length: 15
CDR3: CASSFGQSNTGELFF; size: .; J: TRBJ2-2; V: TRBV7-2; length: 15
CDR3: CASSLNRNTEAFF; size: .; J: TRBJ1-1; V: TRBV11-2; length: 13
CDR3: CASRQGGNSPLHF; size: .; J: TRBJ1-6; V: TRBV9; length: 13
CDR3: CASSRLTGPSTDTQYF; size: few; J: TRBJ2-3; V: TRBV7-2; length: 16
CDR3: CSGPSYEKLFF; size: .; J: TRBJ1-4; V: TRBV20-1; length: 11
CDR3: CASGTASYGYTF; size: .; J: TRBJ1-2; V: TRBV27; length: 12
CDR3: CASSPTAGGGGETQYF; size: .; J: TRBJ2-5; V: TRBV4-1; length: 16
CDR3: CASSERGRQETQYF; size: .; J: TRBJ2-5; V: TRBV9; length: 14
CDR3: CASSIIGQAEKLFF; size: .; J: TRBJ1-4; V: TRBV19; length: 14
CDR3: CASRPTGVNYGYTF; size: .; J: TRBJ1-2; V: TRBV25-1; length: 14
CDR3: CASFRQMNTEAFF; size: .; J: TRBJ1-1; V: TRBV6-1; length: 13
CDR3: CASSFSAGITFF; size: .; J: TRBJ1-1; V: TRBV6-6; length: 12
CDR3: CATKAGGSYNEQFF; size: .; J: TRBJ2-1; V: TRBV15; length: 14
CDR3: CASSVVGSGSTDTQYF; size: .; J: TRBJ2-3; V: TRBV9; length: 16
CDR3: CASRVSTSGTQNEQFF; size: .; J: TRBJ2-1; V: TRBV28; length: 16
CDR3: CASSLAGASGEQYF; size: .; J: TRBJ2-7; V: TRBV5-4; length: 14
CDR3: CASNGGGTTYEQYF; size: .; J: TRBJ2-7; V: TRBV11-2; length: 14
CDR3: CASSVGLAGVEQYF; size: .; J: TRBJ2-7; V: TRBV2; length: 14
CDR3: CASSLPPGTDPFFGNTIYF; size: .; J: TRBJ1-3; V: TRBV7-9; length: 19
CDR3: CASSWTDTGELFF; size: .; J: TRBJ2-2; V: TRBV5-5; length: 13
CDR3: CASSLIRQGNEQYF; size: .; J: TRBJ2-7; V: TRBV11-2; length: 14
CDR3: CATPDRFGTGELFF; size: few; J: TRBJ2-2; V: TRBV6-5; length: 14
CDR3: CASSIGGEPDTQYF; size: .; J: TRBJ2-3; V: TRBV19; length: 14
CDR3: CASSQEGPATEAFF; size: .; J: TRBJ1-1; V: TRBV13; length: 14
CDR3: CASTRLGQGRPRPQHF; size: .; J: TRBJ1-5; V: TRBV28; length: 16
CDR3: CASSLHVTGKSYEQYF; size: .; J: TRBJ2-7; V: TRBV27; length: 16
CDR3: CASGTTGSIGDGYTF; size: .; J: TRBJ1-2; V: TRBV6-1; length: 15
CDR3: CASSVMGLAGAKEQFF; size: .; J: TRBJ2-1; V: TRBV28; length: 16
CDR3: CASSVLAPTGSRYF; size: .; J: TRBJ2-3; V: TRBV2; length: 14
CDR3: CASSLAGGEQYF; size: .; J: TRBJ2-7; V: TRBV5-1; length: 12
CDR3: CASTKLAGARDNEQFF; size: .; J: TRBJ2-1; V: TRBV19; length: 16
CDR3: CASSEKTGGKNQPQHF; size: .; J: TRBJ1-5; V: TRBV25-1; length: 16
CDR3: CASRAGANYQPQHF; size: .; J: TRBJ1-5; V: TRBV2; length: 14
CDR3: CASSEFRGHPDTQYF; size: .; J: TRBJ2-3; V: TRBV6-1; length: 15
CDR3: CASSSGQGGNEQFF; size: once; J: TRBJ2-1; V: TRBV6-5; length: 14